This entry concerns a single TCR beta chain. Germline V gene sequence: CDR1 PRHDT, CDR2 FYEKMQ (reference sequence). The CDR3 spans 16 residues. The V and J ends lost 5 bases and 5 bases, in that order; junction bases with no gene match: 14. The sample originates from a study of blood T cell repertoires in COVID-19. Study-level information: Some COVID-19 samples were acute and others convalescent; all came from the United States, Italy and Spain. The cDNA or gDNA used as material had been derived from T cells, B-cell-depleted T cells, or PBMCs.

The repertoire was sequenced with immunoSEQ multiplex PCR; TCRdb's copy has only in-frame clones and lacks some. The profile shows almost 300,000 clones, under 90% of them singletons. Seattle-derived patients entered the study during active infection and were followed longitudinally. Sequencing was done on a sample of peripheral blood. The clonotype comes from a young woman with COVID-19, enrolled during active disease. The rearrangement joins TRBV13 to TRBJ1-1; 7 nucleotides line up with TRBD1. The CDR3 DNA sequence: TGTGCCAGCAGCCCGACAGGGAATGATTTGTGGACTGAAGCTTTCTTT. Translating gives CASSPTGNDLWTEAFF.